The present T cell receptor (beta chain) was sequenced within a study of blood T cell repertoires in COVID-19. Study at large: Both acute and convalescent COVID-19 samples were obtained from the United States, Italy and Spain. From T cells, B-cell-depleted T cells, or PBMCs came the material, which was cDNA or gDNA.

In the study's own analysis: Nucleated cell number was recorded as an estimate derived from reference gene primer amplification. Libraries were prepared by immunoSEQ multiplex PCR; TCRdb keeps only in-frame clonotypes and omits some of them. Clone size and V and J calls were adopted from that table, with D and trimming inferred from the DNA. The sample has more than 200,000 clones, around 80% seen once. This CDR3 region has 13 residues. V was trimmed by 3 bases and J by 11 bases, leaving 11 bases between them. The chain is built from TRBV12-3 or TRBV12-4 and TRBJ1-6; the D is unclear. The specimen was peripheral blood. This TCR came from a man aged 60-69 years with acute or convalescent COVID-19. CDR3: CASSFLGNTPLHF. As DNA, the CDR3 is TGTGCCAGCAGTTTTCTCGGGAATACACCCCTCCACTTT.